Presented here are 22 T cell receptor beta chains from one specimen sequenced in a study of CD8+CD57+ T cells in acquired aplastic anemia. The template used for profiling TCR beta VDJ and CDR3 was genomic DNA. Via MiXCR, TCRdb re-called the reads, giving one row per CDR3 protein. The repertoire holds 150,000 to 200,000 distinct CDR3 sequences, 35% to 55% seen once, with about 1.1% in the top ten. Source material: sorted CD4+, CD8+, or CD8+CD57+ T cells (not recorded which) from PBMCs. These receptors were taken from a human donor in good health.

J is TRBJ2-7 and V is TRBV12-3 or TRBV12-4, with a tentative D call TRBD2 (6 bases). The CDR3 sequence is 15 residues long. V lost 1 base and J 5 bases, leaving 15 bases between the germline ends. In nucleotides, the CDR3 is TGTGCCAGCAGTTTAGTGCCGGGAGTCGGGGACGAGCAGTACTTC. It specifies CASSLVPGVGDEQYF.

About this clonotype itself: A much larger clone lies one base from this, so it may be a read error. The rearrangement joins TRBV6-5 to TRBJ1-1; D possibly corresponds to TRBD1 (5 bases). Germline V gene sequence: CDR1 MNHEY, CDR2 SVGAGI. The CDR3 sequence is 14 residues long. This chain's CDR3 is CASSYAGKGTETFF. Written as DNA, the CDR3 is TGTGCCAGCAGTTACGCGGGAAAGGGGACTGAAACTTTCTTT.

This clonotype was recorded at least ten times. V gene TRBV20-1 combines with J gene TRBJ2-5, with TRBD2 matching 12 bases. Unmatched junction bases numbered 13, after V lost 0 bases and J lost 5 bases. Germline V gives CDR1 DFQATT, CDR2 SNEGSKA (reference sequence). The CDR3 consists of 18 residues. The CDR3 coding sequence is TGCAGTGCTAGAGATCCTGGACTAGCGGGGCCGCAGAGGGAGACCCAGTACTTC. This codes for CSARDPGLAGPQRETQYF.

This clonotype was found many times. This chain uses TRBV4-1 with TRBJ1-2; no reliable D call. V gave up 3 bases and J gave up 2 bases, with 16 bases separating them. Germline V lookup: CDR1 MGHRA, CDR2 YSYEKL. The CDR3 loop spans 16 amino acids. In DNA, the CDR3 is TGCGCCAGCAGCCACAACTCAGCCGGGGTGAACTATGGCTACACCTTC. This translates into CASSHNSAGVNYGYTF.

This clonotype was seen many times. J is TRBJ1-6 and V is TRBV12-3 or TRBV12-4, with 12 bases that match TRBD1. V lost 4 bases and J lost 6; bases outside the gene matches: 1. The CDR3 has 15 residues. The CDR3 DNA is TGTGCCAGCAGTTGGGGACAGGGGGCTAATTCACCCCTCCACTTT. It codes for CASSWGQGANSPLHF.

Ten or more counts support this clonotype. V is TRBV6-6 and J is TRBJ1-5; D not resolved. Trimming removed 7 bases at V and 0 bases at J, with 7 bases between. The CDR3 is made up of 13 amino acids. CDR1 and CDR2 from the germline V gene are MNHNY and SVGAGI (reference sequence). The CDR3 coding sequence is TGTGCCAGCACGGGAAATAGCAATCAGCCCCAGCATTTT. The encoded protein is CASTGNSNQPQHF.

The chain employs TRBV5-6 and TRBJ1-2; D gene unclear. Trimming removed 6 bases at V and 2 bases at J, with 17 bases between. The germline V gene encodes CDR1 SGHDT and CDR2 YYEEEE. The CDR3 contains 15 residues. CDR3 nucleotide sequence: TGTGCCAGCACCACACGGATGGCTGGGAACTATGGCTACACCTTC. It encodes CASTTRMAGNYGYTF. Together with reference TRBV5-6 and TRBJ1-2, the CDR3 gives the full variable domain: DAGVTQSPTHLIKTRGQQVTLRCSPKSGHDTVSWYQQALGQGPQFIFQYYEEEERQRGNFPDRFSGHQFPNYSSELNVNALLLGDSALYLCASTTRMAGNYGYTFGSGTRLTVV.

This clonotype was recorded at least ten times. The V and J genes are TRBV6-1 and TRBJ2-7; 10 bases map to TRBD2. The CDR3 totals 14 residues. The ends lost 7 bases at V and 2 bases at J; junction bases unmatched: 5. Germline V CDR1 and CDR2: MNHNS, SASEGT. The CDR3 nucleotides are TGTGCCAGCAAACTAGCGGGACAAACCTACGAGCAGTACTTC. Amino acid sequence: CASKLAGQTYEQYF.

In the case of this clonotype: Since a much larger clone is just one base distant, this may be a read error. The chain recombines TRBV12-3 or TRBV12-4 with TRBJ1-4; D gene uncertain. The CDR3 is made up of 11 amino acids. CDR3 region: CASSFGENLFF. As DNA, the CDR3 is TGTGCCAGCAGTTTTGGTGAAAATCTGTTTTTT.

CDR3 DNA: TGTGCCACCAGCAGAGCCAATTCACCCCTCCACTTT. It yields the protein CATSRANSPLHF. The chain uses TRBV15 and TRBJ1-6; D is ambiguous. Germline loops: CDR1 LNHNV, CDR2 YYDKDF (reference sequence). Trimming took 1 base from V and 7 from J, leaving 2 bases between them. This CDR3 is 12 amino acids long.

J is TRBJ2-3 and V is TRBV6-4; D is unresolved. Trimming cost V 4 bases and J 0 bases, with 8 bases left between them. This CDR3 spans 14 amino acids. The germline CDR1 and CDR2 sequences are MRHNA and SNTAGT. CDR3 nucleotides: TGTGCCAGCAGTGGCGAAGGGAGCACAGATACGCAGTATTTT. Encoded protein: CASSGEGSTDTQYF.

J is TRBJ1-2 and V is TRBV29-1, with 8 bases that match TRBD1. V gave up 6 bases and J gave up 7 bases; unmatched junction bases: 7. The CDR3 runs to 12 residues. Germline CDR1 SQVTM, CDR2 ANQGSEA. In DNA form, the CDR3 reads TGCAGCGTGAGGACAGGGACCGCTGGCTACACCTTC. Its translation is CSVRTGTAGYTF.

This clonotype was seen many times. The genes are TRBV13 and TRBJ1-2; D is unclear. The germline V and J ends were trimmed by 0 bases and 4 bases, with 6 bases remaining between them. The CDR3 is 13 amino acids. Germline lookup yields CDR1 PRHDT and CDR2 FYEKMQ (reference sequence). Written as DNA, the CDR3 is TGTGCCAGCAGCTTAGGGCTTAGCTATGGCTACACCTTC. It codes for CASSLGLSYGYTF.

This clonotype was detected many times. The chain has TRBV5-5 and TRBJ2-7, with D possibly being TRBD1 (7 bases). The CDR3 runs 15 residues. V was trimmed by 4 bases and J by 0 bases, leaving 14 bases between them. Germline V gene sequence: CDR1 SGHKS, CDR2 YYEKEE (reference sequence). CDR3 nucleotide sequence: TGTGCCAGCAGCCCAGGGGGGTTAGGCTCCTACGAGCAGTACTTC. It specifies CASSPGGLGSYEQYF.

This clonotype occurred once. A much larger clone differs by one base, so this may be a read error. In this CDR3 the conserved last residue, phenylalanine or tryptophan, is missing, so a read error is likely. The limits of the CDR3 on the DNA are not certain, so only TCRdb's listed CDR3 is given. The chain recombines TRBV6-2 or TRBV6-3 with TRBJ2-7; whether TRBD1, the table's D call, matches the DNA was not checked. CDR1 is MNHEY, CDR2 SVGEGT, per germline. Including both end residues, the CDR3 is 11 amino acids long. The CDR3 sequence: CASSYGRGTYL.

This clonotype turned up a few times. The V call is TRBV11-2, the J call TRBJ2-7; the match to TRBD2 covers 9 bases. The V and J ends lost 5 bases and 6 bases, in that order; junction bases with no gene match: 11. Germline V gene sequence: CDR1 SGHAT, CDR2 FQNNGV. The CDR3 spans 15 residues. The CDR3 sequence: CASSPAGGRAGEQYF. The CDR3 nucleotides read TGTGCCAGCAGCCCAGCGGGGGGTCGAGCTGGCGAGCAGTACTTC.

V gene TRBV9 combines with J gene TRBJ2-3; D unresolved. The CDR3 runs to 14 residues. V lost 0 bases and J lost 4, with 9 bases in between. CDR1 and CDR2 (germline): SGDLS, YYNGEE. This CDR3 reads CASSVAWQSDTQYF. In nucleotides, the CDR3 is TGTGCCAGCAGCGTAGCTTGGCAGTCAGATACGCAGTATTTT.

The sample holds one count of this clonotype. As DNA, the CDR3 is TGCAGTGCTGGCGGGACGTTCCCCTACGAGCAGTACTTC. It codes for CSAGGTFPYEQYF. This chain joins TRBV20-1 and TRBJ2-7, with a tentative D call TRBD2 (6 bases). The CDR3 loop spans 13 amino acids. V dropped 5 bases and J dropped 2 bases, with 13 bases sitting between them. Germline values: CDR1 DFQATT, CDR2 SNEGSKA (reference sequence).

This chain joins TRBV10-2 and TRBJ1-1; D ambiguous. The CDR3 extends over 13 amino acids. In germline, CDR1 is WSHSY, CDR2 SAAADI. Trimming cost V 3 bases and J 3 bases, with 8 bases left between them. The chain's CDR3 is CASSENRDTEAFF. CDR3 DNA: TGCGCCAGCAGTGAAAATAGGGACACTGAAGCTTTCTTT.

This clonotype was counted ten times or more. The chain uses TRBV12-3 or TRBV12-4 and TRBJ1-6; TRBD1 aligns across 8 bases. The CDR3 runs to 15 residues. Germline trimming cut 0 bases from V and 10 bases from J; bases unmatched to any gene: 5. For the CDR3, the DNA is TGTGCCAGCAGTTTAGCGCAGGGGGCCGGATCACCCCTCCACTTT. Its protein product is CASSLAQGAGSPLHF.

The chain joins TRBV25-1 to TRBJ1-1, with D unclear. The CDR3 runs to 13 residues. Trimming took off 6 bases at V and 1 base at J, with 9 bases between the two ends. Germline CDR1 and CDR2: MGHDK and SYGVNS. CDR3 residues: CASSLTWNTEAFF. The CDR3 DNA is TGTGCCAGCAGCTTGACATGGAACACTGAAGCTTTCTTT.

This clonotype was seen at least ten times. The chain couples TRBV28 to TRBJ2-7, with D hard to call. The germline V gene has CDR1 MDHEN and CDR2 SYDVKM. This CDR3 is built from 13 residues. Trimming cost V 6 bases and J 3 bases, with 12 bases left between them. The CDR3 loop reads CASSTDSSYEQYF. In DNA form, the CDR3 reads TGTGCCAGCAGCACCGACTCTAGCTACGAGCAGTACTTC.